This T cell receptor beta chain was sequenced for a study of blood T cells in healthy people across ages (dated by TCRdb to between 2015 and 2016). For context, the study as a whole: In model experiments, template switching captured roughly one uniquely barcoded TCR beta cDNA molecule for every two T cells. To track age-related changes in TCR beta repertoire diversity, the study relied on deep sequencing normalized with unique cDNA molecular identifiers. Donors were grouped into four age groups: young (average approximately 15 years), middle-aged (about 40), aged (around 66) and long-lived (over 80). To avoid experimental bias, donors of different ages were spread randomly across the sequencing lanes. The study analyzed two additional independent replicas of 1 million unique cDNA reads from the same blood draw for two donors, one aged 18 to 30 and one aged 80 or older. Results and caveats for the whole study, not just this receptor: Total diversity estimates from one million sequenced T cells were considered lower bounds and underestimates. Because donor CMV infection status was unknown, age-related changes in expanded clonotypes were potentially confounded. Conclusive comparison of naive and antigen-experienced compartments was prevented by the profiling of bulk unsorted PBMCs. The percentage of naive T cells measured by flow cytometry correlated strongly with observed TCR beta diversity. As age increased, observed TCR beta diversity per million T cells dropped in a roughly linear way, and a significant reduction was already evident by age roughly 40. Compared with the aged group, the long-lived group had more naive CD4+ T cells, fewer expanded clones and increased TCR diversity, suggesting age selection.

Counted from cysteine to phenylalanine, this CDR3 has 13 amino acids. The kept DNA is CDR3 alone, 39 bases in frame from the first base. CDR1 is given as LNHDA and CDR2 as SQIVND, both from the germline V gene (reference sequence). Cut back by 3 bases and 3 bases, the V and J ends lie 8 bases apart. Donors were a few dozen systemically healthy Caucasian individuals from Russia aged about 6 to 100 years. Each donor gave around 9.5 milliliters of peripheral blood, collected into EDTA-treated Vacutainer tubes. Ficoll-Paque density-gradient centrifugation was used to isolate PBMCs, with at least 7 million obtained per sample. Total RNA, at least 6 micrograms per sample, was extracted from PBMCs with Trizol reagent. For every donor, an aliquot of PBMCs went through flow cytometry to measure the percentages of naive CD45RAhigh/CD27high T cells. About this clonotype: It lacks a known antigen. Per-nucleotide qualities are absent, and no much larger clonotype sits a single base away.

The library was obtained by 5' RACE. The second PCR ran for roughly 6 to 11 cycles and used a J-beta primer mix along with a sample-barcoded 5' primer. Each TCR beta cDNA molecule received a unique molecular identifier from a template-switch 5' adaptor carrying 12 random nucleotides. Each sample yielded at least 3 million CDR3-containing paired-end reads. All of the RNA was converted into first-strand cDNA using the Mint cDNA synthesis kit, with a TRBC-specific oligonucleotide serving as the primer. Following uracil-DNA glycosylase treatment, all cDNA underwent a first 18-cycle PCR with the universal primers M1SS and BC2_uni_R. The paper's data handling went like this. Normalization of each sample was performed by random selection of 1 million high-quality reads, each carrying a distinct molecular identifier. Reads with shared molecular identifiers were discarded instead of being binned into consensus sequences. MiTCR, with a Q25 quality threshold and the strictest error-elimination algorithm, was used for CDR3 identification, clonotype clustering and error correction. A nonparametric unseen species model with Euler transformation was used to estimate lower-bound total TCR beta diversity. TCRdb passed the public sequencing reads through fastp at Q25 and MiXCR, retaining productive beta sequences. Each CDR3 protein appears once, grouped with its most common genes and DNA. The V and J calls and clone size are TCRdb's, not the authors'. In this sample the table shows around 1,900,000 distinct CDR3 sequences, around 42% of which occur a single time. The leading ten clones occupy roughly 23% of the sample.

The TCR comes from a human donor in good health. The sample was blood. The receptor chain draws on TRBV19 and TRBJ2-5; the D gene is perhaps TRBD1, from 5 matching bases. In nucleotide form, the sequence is TGTGCCAGTAGTATGACAGTCGAAGAGACCCAGTACTTC. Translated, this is CASSMTVEETQYF.